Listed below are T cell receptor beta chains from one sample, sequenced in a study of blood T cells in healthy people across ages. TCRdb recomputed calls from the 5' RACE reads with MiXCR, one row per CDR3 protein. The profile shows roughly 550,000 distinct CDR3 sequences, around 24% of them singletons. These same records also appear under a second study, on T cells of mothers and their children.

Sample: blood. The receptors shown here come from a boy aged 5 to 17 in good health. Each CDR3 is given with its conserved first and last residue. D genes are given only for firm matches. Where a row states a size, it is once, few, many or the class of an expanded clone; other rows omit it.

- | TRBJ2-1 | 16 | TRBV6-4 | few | CASSGLGGDPYNEQFF | TGTGCCAGCAGTGGCCTGGGTGGCGACCCCTACAATGAGCAGTTCTTC
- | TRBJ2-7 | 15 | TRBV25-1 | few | CATAPQGSTSYEQYF | TGTGCCACCGCGCCCCAAGGCAGCACCTCCTACGAGCAGTACTTC
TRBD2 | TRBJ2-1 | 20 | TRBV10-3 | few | CAISESQKKYSGGSYNEQFF | TGTGCCATCAGTGAGTCCCAGAAGAAATATAGCGGGGGGTCCTACAATGAGCAGTTCTTC
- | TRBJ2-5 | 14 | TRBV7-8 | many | CASSPTGLQETQYF | TGTGCCAGCAGCCCTACAGGGCTCCAAGAGACCCAGTACTTC
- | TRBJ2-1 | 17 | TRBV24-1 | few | CATSDPASGTYDNEQFF | TGTGCCACCAGTGATCCCGCCTCCGGGACATATGACAATGAGCAGTTCTTC
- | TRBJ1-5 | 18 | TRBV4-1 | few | CASSQDPIWHSSNQPQHF | TGCGCCAGCAGCCAAGATCCGATTTGGCACTCTAGCAATCAGCCCCAGCATTTT
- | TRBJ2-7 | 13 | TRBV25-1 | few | CASSPWTGYEQYF | TGTGCCAGCAGTCCCTGGACGGGTTACGAGCAGTACTTC
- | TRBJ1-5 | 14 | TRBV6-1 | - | CASILASGNQPQHF | TGTGCCAGCATTCTTGCCTCGGGCAATCAGCCCCAGCATTTT
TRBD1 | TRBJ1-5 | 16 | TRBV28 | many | CASSLNDRGISQPQHF | TGTGCCAGCAGTTTAAACGACAGGGGTATCAGTCAGCCCCAGCATTTT
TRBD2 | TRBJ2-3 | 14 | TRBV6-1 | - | CASPPGGGGDTQYF | TGTGCCAGCCCCCCGGGGGGAGGCGGAGATACGCAGTATTTT
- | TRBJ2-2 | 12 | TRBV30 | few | CARAVNTGELFF | TGTGCCAGAGCAGTGAACACCGGGGAGCTGTTTTTT
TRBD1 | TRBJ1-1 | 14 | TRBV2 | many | CARQDRGRSTEAFF | TGTGCCAGACAGGACAGGGGGCGGTCCACTGAAGCTTTCTTT
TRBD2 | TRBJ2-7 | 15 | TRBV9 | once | CASSPETSGIYEQYF | TGTGCCAGCAGCCCCGAGACTAGCGGGATCTACGAGCAGTACTTC
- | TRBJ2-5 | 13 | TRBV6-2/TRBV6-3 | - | CASSSSVQETQYF | TGTGCCAGCAGCTCTTCGGTCCAAGAGACCCAGTACTTC
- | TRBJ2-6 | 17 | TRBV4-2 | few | CASSQEDTSSGANVLTF | TGTGCCAGCAGCCAAGAGGACACAAGCTCTGGGGCCAACGTCCTGACTTTC
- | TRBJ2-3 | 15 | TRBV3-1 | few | CASSQGVRRRFTQYF | TGTGCCAGCAGCCAAGGTGTCAGGAGAAGGTTTACGCAGTATTTT
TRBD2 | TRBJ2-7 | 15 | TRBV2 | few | CASSDLSGASYEQYF | TGTGCCAGCAGCGATCTTAGCGGGGCCTCCTACGAGCAGTACTTC
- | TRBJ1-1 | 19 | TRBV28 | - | CASSSPLGADPALFLDRLF | TGTGCCAGCAGTTCCCCTTTGGGGGCGGACCCTGCTTTATTCTTGGACCGTCTCTTT
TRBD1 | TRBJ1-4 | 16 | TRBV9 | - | CASSTGQALTNEKLFF | TGTGCCAGCAGCACCGGACAGGCTCTAACTAATGAAAAACTGTTTTTT
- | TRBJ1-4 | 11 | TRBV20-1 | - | CSALDPPGLHF | TGCAGTGCCCTGGACCCGCCCGGATTACATTTT
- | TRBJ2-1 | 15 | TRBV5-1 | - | CASRSSSDPYNEQFF | TGCGCCAGCAGATCTTCTAGCGATCCTTACAATGAGCAGTTCTTC
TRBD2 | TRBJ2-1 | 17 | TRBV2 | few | CASSRASGSTAYNEQFF | TGTGCCAGCAGTAGGGCTAGCGGGTCTACTGCCTACAATGAGCAGTTCTTC
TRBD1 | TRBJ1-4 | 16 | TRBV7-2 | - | CASSLAGAGGQEKLFF | TGTGCCAGCAGCTTAGCGGGGGCAGGGGGCCAGGAAAAACTGTTTTTT